Shown below are 23 T cell receptor beta chains from a single sample sequenced in a study of T cell responses to AZD1222 COVID-19 vaccine. The data were produced by immunoSEQ multiplex PCR, yet TCRdb's version contains in-frame clones alone and is incomplete. There are 130,000 to 150,000 clones in the sample; around 88% occur only once, and more than 13% lies in the top ten. The sequenced sample was peripheral blood, obtained on day 0 of AZD1222 vaccination. Receptors were obtained from an adult in good health.

The chain is built from TRBV28 and TRBJ1-1; a possible D gene is TRBD1 (5 bases). Looked up from germline, CDR1 is MDHEN and CDR2 is SYDVKM. CDR3 length equals 15 residues. Trimming removed 2 bases at V and 4 bases at J, with 14 bases between. The CDR3 region is CASSLAAGPGTEAFF. DNA for the CDR3: TGTGCCAGCAGTTTAGCCGCAGGGCCTGGCACTGAAGCTTTCTTT. The full variable domain, rest sourced from reference TRBV28 and TRBJ1-1, is DVKVTQSSRYLVKRTGEKVFLECVQDMDHENMFWYRQDPGLGLRLIYFSYDVKMKEKGDIPEGYSVSREKKERFSLILESASTNQTSMYLCASSLAAGPGTEAFFGQGTRLTVV.

The chain has TRBV2 and TRBJ1-1; unclear D gene. Germline lookup yields CDR1 SNHLY and CDR2 FYNNEI. V dropped 6 bases and J dropped 1 base, with 12 bases sitting between them. CDR3 length: 14 amino acids. The CDR3 DNA reads TGTGCCAGCAGGGGTGGATGGGGGAACACTGAAGCTTTCTTT. Its translation is CASRGGWGNTEAFF.

The chain links TRBV2 to TRBJ1-1; perhaps TRBD1 as D (5 bases). V lost 6 bases to trimming and J lost 4 bases, with 12 bases between them. The CDR3 length is 13 residues. Germline V lookup: CDR1 SNHLY, CDR2 FYNNEI. This chain's CDR3 is CASSLQASTEAFF. The CDR3 DNA is TGTGCCAGCAGCCTACAGGCAAGCACTGAAGCTTTCTTT. The full variable domain, with the rest looked up from reference TRBV2 and TRBJ1-1, is EPEVTQTPSHQVTQMGQEVILRCVPISNHLYFYWYRQILGQKVEFLVSFYNNEISEKSEIFDDQFSVERPDGSNFTLKIRSTKLEDSAMYFCASSLQASTEAFFGQGTRLTVV.

This clone was picked up many times. CDR3 in amino acids: CASSLGKGAVNQPQHF. In DNA form, the CDR3 reads TGTGCCAGCAGTTTAGGTAAGGGGGCGGTGAATCAGCCCCAGCATTTT. The J gene is TRBJ1-5, the V gene TRBV28; 7 bases match TRBD1. The CDR3 contains 16 residues. Germline trimming cut 2 bases from V and 4 bases from J; bases unmatched to any gene: 8. Germline CDR1 reads MDHEN; CDR2 reads SYDVKM.

The V gene is TRBV15, the J gene TRBJ1-2, with D perhaps TRBD1 (5 bases). The CDR3 totals 14 residues. Trimming took 1 base from V and 2 from J, leaving 8 bases between them. Germline-derived CDR1 and CDR2 are LNHNV and YYDKDF (reference sequence). DNA of the CDR3: TGTGCCACCAGCAGAGGGGGGGACAACTATGGCTACACCTTC. As protein: CATSRGGDNYGYTF.

The rearrangement links TRBV27 to TRBJ1-1; tentatively, D is TRBD1 (6 bases). Between the trimmed V and J ends, which lost 3 bases and 1 base, there was a span of 12 bases. From germline, CDR1 is MNHEY and CDR2 SMNVEV (reference sequence). This CDR3 spans 15 amino acids. This chain's CDR3 is CASSFYPGQNTEAFF. In nucleotides, the CDR3 is TGTGCCAGCAGTTTTTATCCGGGACAGAACACTGAAGCTTTCTTT.

This clone was found once. The rearrangement links TRBV2 to TRBJ1-1; D is unresolved. In germline, CDR1 is SNHLY, CDR2 FYNNEI. The germline V and J ends were trimmed by 4 bases and 3 bases, with 6 bases remaining between them. The CDR3 has 12 amino acids. Here the CDR3 reads CASSVRDTEAFF. DNA for the CDR3: TGTGCCAGCAGTGTGAGGGACACTGAAGCTTTCTTT.

The chain uses TRBV12-5 and TRBJ1-2; no reliable D call. The V end lost 0 bases, the J end lost 4 bases, and 6 bases lay between the germline ends. The CDR3 extends over 13 amino acids. Germline values: CDR1 LGHNT, CDR2 FRNRAP. CDR3 region: CASGLVGIYGYTF. The DNA for the CDR3 is TGTGCTAGTGGTTTGGTTGGGATCTATGGCTACACCTTC.

This chain connects TRBV28 to TRBJ2-7; D is undetermined. The length of the CDR3 is 16 residues. Trimming removed 3 bases at V and 1 base at J, with 16 bases between. Germline CDR1 reads MDHEN; CDR2 reads SYDVKM. In DNA, the CDR3 is TGTGCCAGCAGTTTCGTCTTGGCAGTACCATCCTACGAGCAGTACTTC. It translates to CASSFVLAVPSYEQYF.

The CDR3 is CASRPGLAQETQYF. Here the CDR3 DNA reads TGTGCCAGCAGGCCGGGACTAGCCCAAGAGACCCAGTACTTC. This chain joins TRBV2 and TRBJ2-5, with 9 bases aligning to TRBD2. Germline V gene sequence: CDR1 SNHLY, CDR2 FYNNEI. The CDR3 covers 14 residues. The trim removed 6 bases at V and 1 base at J, leaving 3 bases unmatched. Complete variable domain (other parts from reference TRBV2 and TRBJ2-5): EPEVTQTPSHQVTQMGQEVILRCVPISNHLYFYWYRQILGQKVEFLVSFYNNEISEKSEIFDDQFSVERPDGSNFTLKIRSTKLEDSAMYFCASRPGLAQETQYFGPGTRLLVL.

With regard to this clone: The sample carries other DNA sequences with the same CDR3. This chain links TRBV7-8 with TRBJ1-5; 10 bases line up with TRBD1. CDR1 and CDR2 from the germline V gene are SGHVS and FQNEAQ. With V trimmed by 1 base and J by 6 bases, 3 bases remained unmatched. The CDR3 is 15 residues long. CDR3 sequence: CASSLGDRGIQPQHF. The CDR3 DNA reads as TGTGCCAGCAGCTTAGGGGACAGGGGAATTCAGCCCCAGCATTTT. The variable domain in full, completed from reference TRBV7-8 and TRBJ1-5, reads GAGVSQSPRYKVAKRGQDVALRCDPISGHVSLFWYQQALGQGPEFLTYFQNEAQLDKSGLPSDRFFAERPEGSVSTLKIQRTQQEDSAVYLCASSLGDRGIQPQHFGDGTRLSIL.

The rearrangement joins TRBV2 to TRBJ2-6; perhaps TRBD1 as D (5 bases). Germline lookup yields CDR1 SNHLY and CDR2 FYNNEI. This CDR3 is 14 amino acids long. Trimming removed 6 bases at V and 0 bases at J, with 6 bases between. CDR3 sequence: CASSRDSGANVLTF. CDR3 DNA sequence: TGTGCCAGCAGCAGGGACTCTGGGGCCAACGTCCTGACTTTC.

This clone was detected a few times. The CDR3 coding sequence is TGTGCCAGCAGCTTGGTGGCGTCGTTTGAAAAACTGTTTTTT. Translation gives CASSLVASFEKLFF. The J gene is TRBJ1-4, the V gene TRBV7-9; no clear D. The germline V gene has CDR1 SEHNR and CDR2 FQNEAQ (reference sequence). V gave up 3 bases and J gave up 7 bases, with 12 bases separating them. The length of the CDR3 is 14 residues.

The gene calls are TRBV7-9 and TRBJ1-2, with D possibly matching TRBD1 (5 bases). CDR3 size: 13 residues. V lost 2 bases and J lost 8, with 12 bases in between. Germline CDR1 is SEHNR and CDR2 is FQNEAQ (reference sequence). CDR3 residues: CASSLLAGEGYTF. CDR3 DNA: TGTGCCAGCAGCTTACTCGCGGGGGAAGGCTACACCTTC.

This clone occurred once. The rearrangement joins TRBV28 to TRBJ1-5; possibly TRBD1 for D (5 bases). This CDR3 spans 14 amino acids. Per germline, CDR1 MDHEN and CDR2 SYDVKM. V was pared by 5 bases and J by 4 bases, with 12 bases between. Here the CDR3 DNA reads TGTGCCAGCAGTCATGAACAGGAGAATCAGCCCCAGCATTTT. This gives the protein CASSHEQENQPQHF.

The CDR3 loop reads CASRRQPNTGELFF. The CDR3, as DNA: TGTGCCAGCAGGAGACAGCCGAACACCGGGGAGCTGTTTTTT. J is TRBJ2-2 and V is TRBV7-3, with D tentatively TRBD1 (5 bases). The CDR3 runs to 14 residues. CDR1 is SGHTA, CDR2 FQGTGA, per germline. V lost 6 bases to trimming and J lost 0 bases, with 8 bases between them.

The chain uses TRBV27 and TRBJ1-2, with TRBD1 as a possible D gene (5 bases). The CDR3 consists of 14 residues. CDR1 is MNHEY and CDR2 is SMNVEV in the germline V gene (reference sequence). With 3 bases removed from V and 7 bases from J, the gap between germline ends came to 15 bases. The DNA for the CDR3 is TGTGCCAGCAGTTTGGGGCCGGCAGGGCTTGGCTACACCTTC. Its protein product is CASSLGPAGLGYTF.

The J gene is TRBJ2-1, the V gene TRBV2; TRBD1 is a possible D gene (5 bases). V dropped 6 bases and J dropped 4 bases, with 10 bases sitting between them. The CDR3 consists of 13 residues. Germline-derived CDR1 and CDR2 are SNHLY and FYNNEI. The CDR3: CASRLTEYNEQFF. Written as DNA, the CDR3 is TGTGCCAGCAGACTGACAGAATACAATGAGCAGTTCTTC.

The rearrangement joins TRBV28 to TRBJ2-7, with 7 nucleotides matching TRBD1. Germline V CDR1 and CDR2: MDHEN, SYDVKM. The V and J ends lost 6 bases and 3 bases, in that order; junction bases with no gene match: 11. The CDR3 loop spans 15 amino acids. The CDR3 is CASRSPGTVIYEQYF. CDR3 nucleotides: TGTGCCAGCAGAAGTCCCGGGACAGTGATCTACGAGCAGTACTTC.

The DNA of the CDR3 is TGTGCCAGCAGCTTGCCGGGACGGTATAATTCACCCCTCCACTTT. Amino acid sequence: CASSLPGRYNSPLHF. This sequence joins TRBV5-6 and TRBJ1-6; D might be TRBD1 (5 bases). The germline V and J ends were trimmed by 1 base and 4 bases, with 9 bases remaining between them. Germline V gene lookup returns CDR1 SGHDT and CDR2 YYEEEE. The CDR3 consists of 15 residues.

The chain joins TRBV27 to TRBJ2-7; D perhaps matches TRBD2 (7 bases). With 8 bases removed from V and 3 bases from J, the gap between germline ends came to 23 bases. This CDR3 spans 16 amino acids. Looked up from germline, CDR1 is MNHEY and CDR2 is SMNVEV (reference sequence). The CDR3 sequence: CASFEKPPGGSYEQYF. In DNA, the CDR3 is TGTGCCAGCTTCGAAAAACCCCCGGGGGGCAGCTACGAGCAGTACTTC.

The V gene is TRBV6-6, the J gene TRBJ2-3; D call uncertain. Germline loops: CDR1 MNHNY, CDR2 SVGAGI (reference sequence). The CDR3 loop spans 15 amino acids. V dropped 0 bases and J dropped 2 bases, with 9 bases sitting between them. CDR3 protein: CASSYSLRHTDTQYF. The CDR3, as DNA: TGTGCCAGCAGTTACTCGCTACGGCACACAGATACGCAGTATTTT.

This chain links TRBV5-8 with TRBJ1-1; TRBD1 matches 7 bases. Germline V CDR1 and CDR2: SGHTS, YDEGEE. This CDR3 is built from 15 residues. V shed 4 bases, J shed 4 bases, and the junction held 10 bases outside the gene matches. CDR3 nucleotides: TGTGCCAGCAGCGAGCAGGGGGGGCAGGTCACTGAAGCTTTCTTT. Its translation is CASSEQGGQVTEAFF.